This T cell receptor (beta chain) was captured in a study of CD8 T cells in ankylosing spondylitis listed by TCRdb under 2017. Study-wide context: The study profiled T cell receptor beta repertoires in healthy donors and ankylosing spondylitis patients to find disease-linked TCR variants. Peripheral blood was sampled, and synovial fluid was additionally collected from ankylosing spondylitis patients. The full study cohort comprised 25 ankylosing spondylitis patients and approximately 100 healthy donors. What the research found in general, with its limitations: A CD8+ phenotype was shown by the disease-linked clones, which were found at relatively low frequencies in peripheral blood. A TCR beta motif made up of 7 to 9 highly homologous amino acid variants appeared to be characteristic of blood from ankylosing spondylitis patients. The disease-linked clones were reported to be significantly enriched in matched synovial fluid samples from ankylosing spondylitis patients. Some of the motif variants had been reported before in the synovial fluid and blood of reactive arthritis patients, a finding that suggests common disease-initiation mechanisms.

The germline ends are 13 bases apart after V is trimmed by 3 bases and J by 5 bases. For CDR1 and CDR2, the germline V gene (reference sequence) lists SEHNR and FQNEAQ. The CDR3 covers 14 residues, taking in both the cysteine and the phenylalanine. The retained sequence is limited to the CDR3, 42 bases, with the frame set at the first base. Concerning this clonotype itself: The specificity of this receptor is unknown. Per-base quality was not reported, and no clone a single base away is much larger than it.

Sequenced using an Illumina HiSeq 2500. Quantitative 5'-RACE with molecular barcodes was used to prepare TCR beta libraries. Per the authors' processing: Disease-linked TCR variants were identified with a new computational method built on a probabilistic model of VDJ rearrangement. TCRdb reprocessed the public reads (quality trimming at Q25 with fastp, clone calling with MiXCR) and kept in-frame beta chains. Every CDR3 protein is listed once, alongside the most common genes and DNA of its rows. The V and J calls come from TCRdb's annotation, not from the publication. The sample table shows 80,000 to 100,000 distinct CDR3 sequences, and approximately 9% are seen once. The top ten hold roughly 5.5% of the sample.

The chain uses TRBV7-9 and TRBJ2-5; the D gene cannot be resolved reliably. This clonotype was sampled from a male donor with ankylosing spondylitis or in good health (not recorded which). Specimen: blood, either unsorted or a sorted T cell fraction (not recorded which). The bases read TGTGCCAGCAGCTTTGACGAGCTACAGGAGACCCAGTACTTC. This gives the protein CASSFDELQETQYF.